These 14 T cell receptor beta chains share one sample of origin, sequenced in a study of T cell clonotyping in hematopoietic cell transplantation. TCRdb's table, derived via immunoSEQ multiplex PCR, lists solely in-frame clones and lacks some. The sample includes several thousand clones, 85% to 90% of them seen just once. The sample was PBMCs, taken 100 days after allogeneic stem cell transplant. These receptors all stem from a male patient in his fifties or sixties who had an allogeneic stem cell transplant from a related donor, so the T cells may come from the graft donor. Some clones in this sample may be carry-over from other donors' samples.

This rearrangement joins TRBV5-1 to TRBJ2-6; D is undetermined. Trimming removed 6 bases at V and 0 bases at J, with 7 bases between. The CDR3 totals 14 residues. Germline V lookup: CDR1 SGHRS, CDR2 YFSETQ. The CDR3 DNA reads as TGCGCCAGCAAACGGCCCTCTGGGGCCAACGTCCTGACTTTC. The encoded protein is CASKRPSGANVLTF. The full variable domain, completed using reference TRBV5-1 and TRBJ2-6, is KAGVTQTPRYLIKTRGQQVTLSCSPISGHRSVSWYQQTPGQGLQFLFEYFSETQRNKGNFPGRFSGRQFSNSRSEMNVSTLELGDSALYLCASKRPSGANVLTFGAGSRLTVL.

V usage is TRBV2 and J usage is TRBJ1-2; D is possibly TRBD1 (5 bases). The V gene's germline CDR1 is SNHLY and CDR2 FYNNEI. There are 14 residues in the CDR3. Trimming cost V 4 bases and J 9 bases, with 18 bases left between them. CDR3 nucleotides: TGTGCCAGCAGTGTAGGGGTAGACTACGATAGCTACACCTTC. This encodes CASSVGVDYDSYTF.

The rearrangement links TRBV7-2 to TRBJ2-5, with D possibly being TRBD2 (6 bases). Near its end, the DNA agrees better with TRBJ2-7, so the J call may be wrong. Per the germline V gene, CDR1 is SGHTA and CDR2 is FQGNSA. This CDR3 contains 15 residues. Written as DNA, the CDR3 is TGTGCCAGCACCATCGGGGGTCCGGGTATTAACGAGCAGTACTTC. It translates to CASTIGGPGINEQYF.

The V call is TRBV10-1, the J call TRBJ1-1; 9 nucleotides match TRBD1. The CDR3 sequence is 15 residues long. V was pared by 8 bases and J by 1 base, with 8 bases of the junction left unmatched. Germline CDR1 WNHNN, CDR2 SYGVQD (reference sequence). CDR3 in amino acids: CASQGQGTENTEAFF. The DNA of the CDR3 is TGCGCCAGCCAGGGACAGGGAACGGAGAACACTGAAGCTTTCTTT.

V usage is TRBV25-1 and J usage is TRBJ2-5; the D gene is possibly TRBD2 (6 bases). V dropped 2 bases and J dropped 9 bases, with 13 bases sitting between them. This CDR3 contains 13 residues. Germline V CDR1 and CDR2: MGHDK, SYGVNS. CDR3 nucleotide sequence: TGTGCCAGCAGTGAACTGGGGGGTCGTGCCCAGTACTTC. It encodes CASSELGGRAQYF.

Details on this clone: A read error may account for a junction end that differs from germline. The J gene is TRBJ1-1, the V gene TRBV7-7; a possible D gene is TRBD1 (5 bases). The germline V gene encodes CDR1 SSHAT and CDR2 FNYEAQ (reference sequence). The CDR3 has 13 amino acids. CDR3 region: CASSLAQGLEAFF. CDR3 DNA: TGTGCTAGCAGCTTAGCCCAGGGACTTGAAGCTTTCTTT. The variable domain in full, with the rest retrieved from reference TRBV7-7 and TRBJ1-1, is GAGVSQSPRYKVTKRGQDVTLRCDPISSHATLYWYQQALGQGPEFLTYFNYEAQPDKSGLPSDRFSAERPEGSISTLTIQRTEQRDSAMYRCASSLAQGLEAFFGQGTRLTVV.

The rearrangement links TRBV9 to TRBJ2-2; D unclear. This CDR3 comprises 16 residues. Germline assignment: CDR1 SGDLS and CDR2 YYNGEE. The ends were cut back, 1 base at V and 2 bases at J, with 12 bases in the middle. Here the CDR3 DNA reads TGTGCCAGCAGCGTATTTGGGCAGTCAAACACCGGGGAGCTGTTTTTT. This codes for CASSVFGQSNTGELFF.

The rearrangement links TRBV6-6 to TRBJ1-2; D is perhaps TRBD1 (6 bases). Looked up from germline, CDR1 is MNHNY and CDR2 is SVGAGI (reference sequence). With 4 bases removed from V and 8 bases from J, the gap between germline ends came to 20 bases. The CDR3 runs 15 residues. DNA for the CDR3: TGTGCCAGCAGTTCCCCAACCGGGGGGCAAAGGGGCTACACCTTC. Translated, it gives CASSSPTGGQRGYTF.

In DNA, the CDR3 is TGTGCCAGCACCCGCGTTGCCGGAATAGAGCAGTACTTC. This encodes CASTRVAGIEQYF. V usage is TRBV2 and J usage is TRBJ2-7; no clear D gene. The CDR3 length is 13 residues. V lost 7 bases to trimming and J lost 7 bases, with 17 bases between them. CDR1 and CDR2 (germline): SNHLY, FYNNEI.

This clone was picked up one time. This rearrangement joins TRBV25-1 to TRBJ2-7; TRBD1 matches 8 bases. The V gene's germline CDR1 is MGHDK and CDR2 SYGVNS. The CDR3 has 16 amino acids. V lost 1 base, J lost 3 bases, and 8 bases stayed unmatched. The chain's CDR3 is CASSEFSSDRGYEQYF. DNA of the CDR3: TGTGCCAGCAGTGAATTCTCCAGTGACAGGGGCTACGAGCAGTACTTC.

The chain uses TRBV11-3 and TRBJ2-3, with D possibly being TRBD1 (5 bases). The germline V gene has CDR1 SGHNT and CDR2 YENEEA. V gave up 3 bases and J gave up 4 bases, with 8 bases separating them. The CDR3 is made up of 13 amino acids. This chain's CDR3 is CASSFWGPDTQYF. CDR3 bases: TGTGCCAGCAGCTTTTGGGGCCCAGATACGCAGTATTTT.

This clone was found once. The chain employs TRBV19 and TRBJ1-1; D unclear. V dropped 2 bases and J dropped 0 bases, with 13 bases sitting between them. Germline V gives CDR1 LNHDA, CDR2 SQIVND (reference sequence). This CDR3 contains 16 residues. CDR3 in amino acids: CASSIIGSLMNTEAFF. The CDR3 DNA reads TGTGCCAGTAGTATAATAGGATCGCTGATGAACACTGAAGCTTTCTTT.

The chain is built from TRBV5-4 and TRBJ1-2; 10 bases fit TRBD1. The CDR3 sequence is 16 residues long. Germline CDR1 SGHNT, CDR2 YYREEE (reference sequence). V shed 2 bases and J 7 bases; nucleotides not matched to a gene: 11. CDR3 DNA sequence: TGTGCCAGCAGCTTACTTTCCGGGACAGGGGACCCTGGCTACACCTTC. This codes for CASSLLSGTGDPGYTF.

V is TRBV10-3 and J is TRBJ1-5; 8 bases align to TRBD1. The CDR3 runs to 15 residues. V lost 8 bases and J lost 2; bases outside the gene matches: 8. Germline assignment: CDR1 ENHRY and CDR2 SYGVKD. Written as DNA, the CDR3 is TGTGCCATCGGAACAGGGGGAGGTGGCAATCAGCCCCAGCATTTT. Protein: CAIGTGGGGNQPQHF.